This T cell receptor (beta chain) is drawn from a study of blood T cells in healthy people across ages. Study-wide results and limits: Long-lived donors carried more naive CD4+ cells and greater diversity than aged donors.

This clonotype appeared a few times. The antigen is not known. CDR1 MNHNY and CDR2 SVGAGI come from the germline V gene (reference sequence). V dropped 0 bases and J dropped 5 bases, with 23 bases sitting between them. The CDR3 consists of 18 residues. The authors ran a second PCR of about 6 to 11 cycles using a sample-barcoded 5' primer and a J-beta primer mix. MiXCR was run by TCRdb on the 5' RACE reads, yielding one entry per CDR3 protein. The sample consists of roughly 1,000,000 distinct CDR3 sequences, about 25% of them appearing once. These data were also reused for a study on T cells of mothers and their children. That report notes: For related and unrelated pairs alike, thymic selection shapes TCR recombination output similarly. It was related mother-child pairs that showed slightly higher overlap than unrelated pairs, without reaching significance. T cell clones that were persistent and microchimeric went undetected.

Sequencing was done on a sample of blood. V gene TRBV6-6 combines with J gene TRBJ2-7; maybe TRBD1 (5 bases). The clonotype originates from a girl aged 2 to 10 in good health. The CDR3 DNA follows: TGTGCCAGCAGTTACTCGCCCTTCTCCTCTCAGGGTACGGACGAGCAGTACTTC. Its protein is CASSYSPFSSQGTDEQYF.